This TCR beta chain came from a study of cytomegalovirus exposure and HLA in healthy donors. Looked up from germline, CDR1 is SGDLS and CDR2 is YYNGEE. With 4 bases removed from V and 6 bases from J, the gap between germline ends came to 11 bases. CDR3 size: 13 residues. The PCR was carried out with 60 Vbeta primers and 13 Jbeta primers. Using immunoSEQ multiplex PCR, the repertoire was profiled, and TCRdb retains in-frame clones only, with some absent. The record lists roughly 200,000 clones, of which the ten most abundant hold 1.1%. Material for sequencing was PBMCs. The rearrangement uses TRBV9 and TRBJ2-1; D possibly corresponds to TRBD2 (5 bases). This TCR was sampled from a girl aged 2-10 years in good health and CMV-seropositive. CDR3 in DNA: TGTGCCAGCAGCTCGGAGACTATCAATGAGCAGTTCTTC. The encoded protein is CASSSETINEQFF.